This note documents a single T cell receptor (beta chain) sequence. Its antigen is not identified. The data belong to a study of cytomegalovirus exposure and HLA in healthy donors. Study at large: From 150 million to 200 million T cells, an earlier analysis saw 117 million unique TCR beta sequences.

Amplification used 60 Vbeta primers and 13 Jbeta primers. The data were produced by immunoSEQ multiplex PCR, yet TCRdb's version contains in-frame clones alone and is incomplete. The sample shows about 110,000 clones, 75% to 85% of them seen only once. V gave up 1 base and J gave up 11 bases, with 20 bases separating them. CDR3 length: 15 amino acids. The germline V gene has CDR1 LGHNA and CDR2 YNFKEQ. Study conclusions and caveats: Earlier analysis yielded a pattern in which most TCR beta V segments were productive about 87% or about 30% of the time. In a later analysis, TCR beta V- and J-gene trimming showed a link to a missense DCLRE1C variant.

The chain employs TRBV4-2 and TRBJ1-1, with D hard to call. What was sequenced was PBMCs. The TCR was taken from a man aged 50-60 years in good health and CMV-seronegative. The CDR3 DNA follows: TGTGCCAGCAGCCAAGGGTACGGGATGACAATGTTGGCTTTCTTT. It specifies CASSQGYGMTMLAFF.